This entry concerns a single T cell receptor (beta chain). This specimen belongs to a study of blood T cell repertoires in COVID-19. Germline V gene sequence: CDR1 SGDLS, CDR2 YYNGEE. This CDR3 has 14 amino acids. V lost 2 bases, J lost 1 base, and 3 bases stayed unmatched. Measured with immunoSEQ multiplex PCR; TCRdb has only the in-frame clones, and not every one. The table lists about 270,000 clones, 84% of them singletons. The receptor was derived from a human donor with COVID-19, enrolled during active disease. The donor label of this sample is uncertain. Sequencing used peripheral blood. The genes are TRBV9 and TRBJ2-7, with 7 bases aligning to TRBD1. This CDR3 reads CASSVDRESYEQYF. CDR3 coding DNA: TGTGCCAGCAGCGTCGACAGGGAGTCCTACGAGCAGTACTTC.